Shown below are 4 T cell receptor beta chains from a single sample sequenced in a study of regulatory T cells in long-lasting Graves disease. Time point reported: newly diagnosed GD, antithyroid drugs for less than 3 months. The TCR library was prepared using RNA isolated from PBMCs. To make TCR beta libraries, researchers used iRepertoire HTBI primers and Arm-PCR of CDR3 regions. One entry per CDR3 protein, called by TCRdb with MiXCR from the multiplex PCR reads. The repertoire consists of about 460,000 distinct CDR3 sequences, with 12% to 15% occurring once and the leading ten covering approximately 17%. The same sample was also used in a study of T cells in Graves' hyperthyroidism and ophthalmopathy.

The source was peripheral blood mononuclear cells (PBMCs), collected at new diagnosis, from a patient treated with antithyroid drugs. The receptors stem from a woman aged 50 to 60 with Graves disease.

This clonotype occurred many times. The gene calls are TRBV12-3 or TRBV12-4 and TRBJ1-5; weak D call: TRBD1 (5 bases). Trimming shortened V by 6 bases and J by 12 bases, and 18 bases separated the two germline ends. This CDR3 is built from 13 residues. CDR3 sequence (DNA): TGTGCCAGCAGAGAGAGCAGGGCCCTCCACCAGCATTTT. Its protein product is CASRESRALHQHF.

This clonotype was counted ten times or more. The chain joins TRBV10-1 to TRBJ2-7, with 10 bases fitting TRBD2. The trim removed 3 bases at V and 7 bases at J, leaving 9 bases unmatched. The CDR3 runs to 15 residues. Germline CDR1 is WNHNN and CDR2 is SYGVQD (reference sequence). CDR3 DNA: TGCGCCAGCAGTGATTCCAAGCGGGGGGGCGTGGAGCAGTACTTC. It codes for CASSDSKRGGVEQYF.

This clonotype appeared many times. V usage is TRBV10-1 and J usage is TRBJ2-1; D is possibly TRBD1 or TRBD2 (5 bases each). V lost 4 bases and J 10 bases, leaving 11 bases between the germline ends. The germline gives CDR1 WNHNN, CDR2 SYGVQD (reference sequence). The CDR3 has 12 residues. The CDR3 reads CASSGPGDEQFF. In DNA, the CDR3 is TGCGCCAGCAGTGGACCCGGGGACGAGCAGTTCTTC.

This clonotype was seen only a few times. The chain employs TRBV10-1 and TRBJ2-1; D gene uncertain. V gave up 8 bases and J gave up 0 bases, with 17 bases separating them. Germline CDR1 is WNHNN and CDR2 is SYGVQD (reference sequence). CDR3 length: 16 amino acids. CDR3 loop: CASLITRRSSYNEQFF. The CDR3 DNA reads as TGCGCCAGCCTCATAACGAGACGAAGCTCCTACAATGAGCAGTTCTTC.